This is a list of T cell receptor beta chains from one sample in a study of response to subunit inactivated influenza vaccine. TCRdb re-called the RT-PCR reads with MiXCR, one entry per CDR3 protein. This repertoire shows about 170,000 distinct CDR3 sequences, roughly 12% found once; its top ten account for roughly 29%. The same sample was also studied in work on T cells expressing NK-cell markers.

The sample consisted of CD8+ T cells sorted from PBMCs, taken approximately 13 days after vaccination. The receptors stem from a man aged 50-60 years who received an inactivated influenza vaccine. The CDR3 runs from the conserved cysteine through the conserved F or W. The D gene is left open where the match is weak. Rows may omit the clone size; those that give it use once, few, many or a size class.

V	length	size	D	J	CDR3	DNA
TRBV27	16	few	TRBD2	TRBJ2-3	CASSLRTGGGTDTQYF	TGTGCCAGCAGTTTAAGGACGGGAGGGGGCACAGATACGCAGTATTTT
TRBV29-1	15	few	NA	TRBJ1-1	CSVEWTGPRNTEAFF	TGCAGCGTTGAATGGACCGGCCCGAGGAACACTGAAGCTTTCTTT
TRBV5-5	15	few	NA	TRBJ2-2	CASSLVGYDTGELFF	TGTGCCAGCAGCTTGGTAGGGTACGACACCGGGGAGCTGTTTTTT
TRBV12-3/TRBV12-4	15	NA	NA	TRBJ2-7	CASSHGQRSSYEQYF	TGTGCCAGCAGCCACGGACAGAGGAGCTCCTACGAGCAGTACTTC
TRBV28	17	NA	NA	TRBJ2-7	CASSSYEVLSQFYEQYF	TGTGCCAGCAGTTCATATGAAGTCCTGAGTCAATTCTACGAGCAGTACTTC
TRBV5-5	14	few	TRBD1	TRBJ2-3	CASSFGTGLDTQYF	TGTGCCAGCAGCTTCGGGACAGGGTTAGATACGCAGTATTTT
TRBV28	14	NA	NA	TRBJ2-3	CASSLPMVADTQYF	TGTGCCAGCAGTTTACCCATGGTGGCAGATACGCAGTATTTT
TRBV15	16	NA	TRBD2	TRBJ2-1	CATSRDRSGAYNEQFF	TGTGCCACCAGCAGAGATCGCAGCGGGGCCTACAATGAGCAGTTCTTC
TRBV6-1	14	NA	TRBD1	TRBJ1-1	CASRPNRGGTEAFF	TGTGCCAGCAGACCCAACAGGGGTGGTACTGAAGCTTTCTTT
TRBV28	17	many	TRBD2	TRBJ2-7	CASSSLGTSGILREQYF	TGTGCCAGCAGTTCATTGGGGACTAGCGGGATTTTGCGCGAGCAGTACTTC
TRBV11-2	14	NA	TRBD1	TRBJ1-2	CASSLAGTDYGYTF	TGTGCCAGCAGCTTAGCCGGGACAGACTATGGCTACACCTTC
TRBV7-2	15	NA	NA	TRBJ2-7	CASSLTRARNHEQYF	TGTGCCAGCAGCTTAACCAGGGCGAGGAACCACGAGCAGTACTTC
TRBV15	14	few	NA	TRBJ2-5	CATSNLGPQETQYF	TGTGCCACCAGCAATCTGGGACCTCAAGAGACCCAGTACTTC
TRBV15	16	NA	NA	TRBJ2-1	CATSRGVMSSYNEQFF	TGTGCCACCAGCAGAGGGGTTATGAGCTCCTACAATGAGCAGTTCTTC
TRBV14	18	few	NA	TRBJ2-2	CASSQDGRTTRFAGELFF	TGTGCCAGCAGCCAAGATGGAAGAACGACACGGTTTGCCGGGGAGCTGTTTTTT
TRBV7-9	12	few	NA	TRBJ2-1	CASSSGLSEQFF	TGTGCCAGCAGCTCGGGACTTTCGGAGCAGTTCTTC
TRBV27	15	NA	NA	TRBJ2-1	CASSFPGGAYNEQFF	TGTGCCAGCAGTTTCCCCGGCGGAGCCTACAATGAGCAGTTCTTC
TRBV4-3	18	NA	TRBD1	TRBJ1-1	CASSQAGGGAFKTTEAFF	TGCGCCAGCAGCCAAGCGGGAGGGGGCGCGTTTAAGACCACTGAAGCTTTCTTT
TRBV12-5	20	few	TRBD1	TRBJ1-5	CASGPSRQGRSYRSNQPQHF	TGTGCTAGTGGTCCATCAAGACAGGGAAGGTCTTATCGGAGCAATCAGCCCCAGCATTTT
TRBV7-9	16	few	NA	TRBJ2-7	CASSTPRAGATYEQYF	TGTGCCAGCAGCACCCCCCGTGCGGGGGCGACCTACGAGCAGTACTTC